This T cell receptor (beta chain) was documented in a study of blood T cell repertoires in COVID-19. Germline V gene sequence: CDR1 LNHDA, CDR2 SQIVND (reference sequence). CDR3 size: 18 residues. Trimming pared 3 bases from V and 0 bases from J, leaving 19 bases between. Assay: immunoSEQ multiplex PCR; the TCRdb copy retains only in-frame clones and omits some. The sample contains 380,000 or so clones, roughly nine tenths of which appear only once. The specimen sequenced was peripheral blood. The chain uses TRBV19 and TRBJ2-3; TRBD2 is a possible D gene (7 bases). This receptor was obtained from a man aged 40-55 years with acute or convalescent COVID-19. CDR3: CASSIWGGRGSSTDTQYF. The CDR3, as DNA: TGTGCCAGTAGTATCTGGGGGGGGCGCGGTTCTAGCACAGATACGCAGTATTTT. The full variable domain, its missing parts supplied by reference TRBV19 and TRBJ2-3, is DGGITQSPKYLFRKEGQNVTLSCEQNLNHDAMYWYRQDPGQGLRLIYYSQIVNDFQKGDIAEGYSVSREKKESFPLTVTSAQKNPTAFYLCASSIWGGRGSSTDTQYFGPGTRLTVL.